A selection of T cell receptor beta chains follows, all from one sample in a study of siplizumab effects on memory and regulatory T cells. Some clones are missing from TCRdb's copy, which holds only in-frame ones; the method was immunoSEQ multiplex PCR. The table records 85,000 to 130,000 clones, about 90% of them present only once. Sequenced sample: Tregs sorted from blood. Source of these receptors: a human donor in good health. Each CDR3 is given with its conserved first and last residue. D genes are given only for firm matches. Expanded clones are given a class, and other clones once, few, many or no size at all.

>few|TRBJ1-1|TRBD1|TRBV5-1
CASRSTGGGLNTEAFF
TGCGCCAGCAGATCGACAGGGGGCGGATTGAACACTGAAGCTTTCTTT
>NA|TRBJ2-7|TRBD2|TRBV6-6
CASTRGLAGAYEQYF
TGTGCCAGCACCAGGGGACTAGCGGGAGCTTACGAGCAGTACTTC
>NA|TRBJ1-1|TRBD1|TRBV7-9
CASSLDRTGAIGATEAFF
TGTGCCAGCAGCCTCGACAGGACAGGAGCCATTGGTGCCACTGAAGCTTTCTTT
>NA|TRBJ2-5|NA|TRBV7-2
CASSRSFISSAETQYF
TGTGCCAGCAGCCGATCCTTCATTTCTAGTGCAGAGACCCAGTACTTC
>once|TRBJ2-7|TRBD1|TRBV5-1
CASSSGQGGSEQYF
TGCGCCAGCAGCTCTGGACAGGGGGGCAGCGAGCAGTACTTC
>NA|TRBJ1-2|NA|TRBV7-2
CASSDGQYGYTF
TGTGCCAGCAGCGATGGACAATATGGCTACACCTTC
>NA|TRBJ2-2|TRBD2|TRBV19
CASSARDYDTGELFF
TGTGCCAGTAGTGCGAGGGACTATGACACCGGGGAGCTGTTTTTT
>NA|TRBJ2-7|NA|TRBV6-1
CASNHRVTYEQYF
TGTGCCAGCAATCACCGGGTCACCTACGAGCAGTACTTC
>NA|TRBJ2-3|NA|TRBV5-1
CASSLGQGYGTDTQYF
TGCGCCAGCAGCTTGGGGCAGGGATATGGCACAGATACGCAGTATTTT
>NA|TRBJ1-2|TRBD1|TRBV10-3
CAIRSTGAHYGYTF
TGTGCCATCAGATCGACAGGGGCCCACTATGGCTACACCTTC
>few|TRBJ1-5|TRBD1|TRBV19
CASRQGAKVLSNQPQHF
TGTGCCAGTAGACAGGGGGCGAAGGTTTTAAGCAATCAGCCCCAGCATTTT
>NA|TRBJ2-1|NA|TRBV7-7
CASSLTPDSHNEQFF
TGTGCTAGCAGCTTAACCCCGGACAGCCACAATGAGCAGTTCTTC
>NA|TRBJ2-1|NA|TRBV19
CASRRDAGSSYNEQFF
TGTGCCAGTAGACGGGATGCGGGAAGCTCCTACAATGAGCAGTTCTTC
>NA|TRBJ1-2|TRBD1|TRBV6-5
CASSYSPGQGVEGYTF
TGTGCCAGCAGTTACTCGCCGGGACAGGGAGTTGAAGGCTACACCTTC
>once|TRBJ2-1|TRBD2|TRBV7-9
CASSLRVGGSLYNEQFF
TGTGCCAGCAGCTTAAGGGTCGGCGGGAGCCTCTACAATGAGCAGTTCTTC
>NA|TRBJ2-7|TRBD2|TRBV7-9
CASTRGGEVLNEQYF
TGTGCCAGCACCCGGGGGGGGGAAGTCCTGAACGAGCAGTACTTC
>NA|TRBJ2-3|NA|TRBV10-3
CAISGTGQDTQYF
TGTGCCATCAGTGGGACTGGCCAAGATACGCAGTATTTT
>once|TRBJ2-7|NA|TRBV19
CASSKGRNFEQYF
TGTGCCAGTAGTAAAGGCAGAAATTTCGAGCAGTACTTC
>NA|TRBJ2-5|TRBD1|TRBV6-5
CASTPGQGFWETQYF
TGTGCCAGCACCCCGGGACAGGGGTTTTGGGAGACCCAGTACTTC
>NA|TRBJ2-7|NA|TRBV29-1
CSVGDRRFEQYF
TGCAGCGTTGGGGACCGGCGATTCGAGCAGTACTTC
>NA|TRBJ1-5|NA|TRBV30
CASKGRGGQPQHF
TGTGCCTCTAAGGGACGGGGAGGGCAGCCCCAGCATTTT
>NA|TRBJ1-3|NA|TRBV5-4
CASSLSPGSDGNTIYF
TGTGCCAGCAGCTTGAGTCCAGGATCGGATGGAAACACCATATATTTT
>NA|TRBJ2-7|NA|TRBV6-5
CASSSREGGEQYF
TGTGCCAGCAGTTCCCGAGAGGGTGGCGAGCAGTACTTC
>NA|TRBJ1-2|NA|TRBV28
CASSLLRQGPRWGYTF
TGTGCCAGCAGTCTCCTGAGGCAGGGGCCGAGGTGGGGCTACACCTTC
>NA|TRBJ2-5|TRBD2|TRBV5-1
CASSLLGTSGIQETQYF
TGCGCCAGCAGCTTACTCGGGACTAGCGGGATCCAAGAGACCCAGTACTTC
>NA|TRBJ2-7|NA|TRBV5-1
CASSLFGVSIDEQYF
TGCGCCAGCAGCTTGTTTGGGGTCAGTATCGACGAGCAGTACTTC
>NA|TRBJ2-5|NA|TRBV28
CASSLAALKTQYF
TGTGCCAGCAGTTTAGCCGCACTAAAGACCCAGTACTTC
>NA|TRBJ2-5|NA|TRBV5-4
CASSLGWRGPQETQYF
TGTGCCAGCAGCTTGGGTTGGAGGGGCCCACAAGAGACCCAGTACTTC
>NA|TRBJ2-1|NA|TRBV9
CASSVVPRSYNEQFF
TGTGCCAGCAGCGTAGTGCCACGGAGCTACAATGAGCAGTTCTTC
>NA|TRBJ2-1|NA|TRBV7-3
CASSDRFSSDYNEQFF
TGTGCCAGCAGTGACCGTTTTAGCTCAGACTACAATGAGCAGTTCTTC
>NA|TRBJ2-5|NA|TRBV14
CASSLFSETQYF
TGTGCCAGCAGCCTGTTCTCAGAGACCCAGTACTTC
>NA|TRBJ2-2|NA|TRBV21-1
CASSKKGTGAGELFF
TGTGCCAGCAGCAAAAAGGGGACAGGGGCCGGGGAGCTGTTTTTT
>NA|TRBJ2-3|NA|TRBV11-3
CASSQAGGGRSDTQYF
TGTGCCAGCAGCCAGGCCGGGGGAGGTCGCTCAGATACGCAGTATTTT
>once|TRBJ2-1|NA|TRBV7-2
CASSTYRVNEQFF
TGTGCCAGCAGCACCTACAGGGTCAATGAGCAGTTCTTC
>few|TRBJ1-2|TRBD1|TRBV10-3
CAISGDRGYGYGYTF
TGTGCCATCAGTGGGGACAGGGGATACGGCTATGGCTACACCTTC
>NA|TRBJ2-6|NA|TRBV7-9
CASSRRRLGGANVLTF
TGTGCCAGCAGCCGAAGGAGGTTGGGCGGGGCCAACGTCCTGACTTTC
>once|TRBJ2-1|TRBD2|TRBV7-9
CASSIAGSYNEQFF
TGTGCCAGCAGTATAGCGGGCTCCTACAATGAGCAGTTCTTC
>NA|TRBJ2-7|TRBD1|TRBV7-6
CASSLAGTGGAQYF
TGTGCCAGCAGCTTAGCAGGGACAGGGGGCGCGCAGTACTTC
>NA|TRBJ1-4|NA|TRBV25-1
CASSEAGGMANEKLFF
TGTGCCAGCAGTGAAGCGGGAGGGATGGCTAATGAAAAACTGTTTTTT
>NA|TRBJ2-1|NA|TRBV29-1
CSVEEPQLFLLSYNEQFF
TGCAGCGTTGAAGAACCCCAGTTATTCCTCCTCTCCTACAATGAGCAGTTCTTC
>NA|TRBJ2-7|TRBD2|TRBV12-5
CASGLAGTSGRWEQYF
TGTGCTAGTGGTTTAGCCGGGACTAGCGGGAGGTGGGAGCAGTACTTC
>NA|TRBJ1-5|NA|TRBV7-2
CASSRGGENQPQHF
TGTGCCAGCAGCCGGGGGGGGGAAAATCAGCCCCAGCATTTT
>NA|TRBJ2-1|TRBD2|TRBV10-3
CAISVGLAANQGQFF
TGTGCCATCAGTGTGGGACTAGCGGCCAACCAGGGGCAGTTCTTC
>NA|TRBJ2-5|NA|TRBV28
CASSLPGQGETQYF
TGTGCCAGCAGCCTACCTGGCCAAGGGGAGACCCAGTACTTC
>NA|TRBJ2-1|NA|TRBV10-3
CAIRDRSGTGYNEQFF
TGTGCCATCAGAGACAGGTCGGGGACGGGGTACAATGAGCAGTTCTTC
>once|TRBJ2-5|NA|TRBV4-2
CASSAIGETQYF
TGTGCCAGCAGCGCTATAGGGGAGACCCAGTACTTC
>NA|TRBJ2-1|TRBD2|TRBV2
CASSDRLAGTGEQFF
TGTGCCAGCAGCGACAGACTAGCTGGAACAGGTGAGCAGTTCTTC
>NA|TRBJ2-1|NA|TRBV6-5
CASSLTPGAYNEQFF
TGTGCCAGCAGCCTCACCCCAGGGGCGTACAATGAGCAGTTCTTC
>NA|TRBJ2-3|TRBD2|TRBV6-6
CASRPPGLASTDTQYF
TGTGCCAGCAGACCTCCGGGACTAGCCAGCACAGATACGCAGTATTTT
>NA|TRBJ1-1|NA|TRBV6-6
CASSYSETGTEAFF
TGTGCCAGCAGTTACTCGGAGACAGGAACTGAAGCTTTCTTT
>NA|TRBJ1-1|TRBD1|TRBV7-9
CASSVLGQGNTEAFF
TGTGCCAGCAGCGTACTAGGACAGGGAAACACTGAAGCTTTCTTT
>NA|TRBJ2-1|TRBD2|TRBV9
CASSVGLAGSSYNEQFF
TGTGCCAGCAGCGTAGGTCTAGCGGGCAGCTCCTACAATGAGCAGTTCTTC
>NA|TRBJ1-2|NA|TRBV5-5
CASSDAARPFYGYTF
TGTGCCAGCAGTGATGCGGCCCGACCCTTCTATGGCTACACCTTC
>NA|TRBJ2-1|TRBD2|TRBV10-1
CATQRGPYNEQFF
TGCGCCACACAGCGGGGGCCCTACAATGAGCAGTTCTTC
>NA|TRBJ2-5|NA|TRBV11-2
CASSLDPGIETQYF
TGTGCCAGCAGCTTAGACCCGGGAATCGAGACCCAGTACTTC
>NA|TRBJ1-2|NA|TRBV15
CATSRRTLDYGYTF
TGTGCCACCAGCAGGAGGACGCTGGACTATGGCTACACCTTC
>NA|TRBJ2-7|NA|TRBV7-9
CASSSYMGSSYEQYF
TGTGCCAGCAGCTCCTACATGGGAAGCTCCTACGAGCAGTACTTC